A selection of T cell receptor beta chains follows, all from one sample in a study of CD8 T cells in Susac syndrome. Using its own MiXCR run on the immunoSEQ multiplex PCR reads, TCRdb lists one record per CDR3 protein. Here the sample spans approximately 180,000 distinct CDR3 sequences, approximately 93% being singletons. Input material: CD4+ T cells from PBMCs. The receptors were gathered from a human donor with multiple sclerosis. The CDR3 runs from the conserved cysteine through the conserved F or W. D genes are given only for firm matches.

D	J	V	CDR3
.	TRBJ2-7	TRBV28	CASSPQVFSYEQYF
.	TRBJ2-1	TRBV4-1	CASSQVPQQAYNEQFF
.	TRBJ2-5	TRBV2	CASSDQLGLQETQYF
.	TRBJ1-1	TRBV5-1	CASRGDTEAFF
.	TRBJ2-2	TRBV19	CASRRAGELFF
.	TRBJ1-5	TRBV18	CASSPQGPNQPQHF
TRBD1	TRBJ1-4	TRBV28	CASGPYRGTREKLFF
.	TRBJ1-5	TRBV30	CAWSTTGNQPQHF
.	TRBJ1-5	TRBV18	CASSLPQGTGDGSQHF
.	TRBJ1-5	TRBV10-2	CASSEKDQPQHF
.	TRBJ2-7	TRBV14	CASSQGRGGQRDEQYF
TRBD1	TRBJ2-7	TRBV6-5	CASSYGTGGLHEQYF
.	TRBJ1-1	TRBV3-1	CASSSQSMGAFF
TRBD2	TRBJ2-3	TRBV19	CASSMREDTQYF
.	TRBJ2-2	TRBV5-1	CASSLVISGPPDTGELFF
TRBD1	TRBJ1-5	TRBV10-3	CAIRSSDRGGQPQHF